This entry concerns a single TCR beta chain. One junction end does not reproduce the germline sequence, and a read error may be involved. This sample is drawn from a study of T cell responses to AZD1222 COVID-19 vaccine. Measured with immunoSEQ multiplex PCR; TCRdb has only the in-frame clones, and not every one. The data hold 100,000 to 120,000 clones, with 94% observed a single time. Germline-derived CDR1 and CDR2 are MNHEY and SVGAGI. CDR3 length: 13 residues. The sequence derives from an adult who received the AZD1222 COVID-19 vaccine. The sample here was peripheral blood, taken 28 days after the second AZD1222 dose. The V and J genes are TRBV6-5 and TRBJ1-1; weak D call: TRBD1 (6 bases). The CDR3 bases are TGTGCCAGTCTACGACAGGAGAACAATGAAGCTTTCTTT. Amino acid sequence: CASLRQENNEAFF.